Listed below are T cell receptor beta chains from one sample, sequenced in a study of identical twins. TCRdb reprocessed the 5' RACE reads with MiXCR, giving one entry per CDR3 protein. Of 450,000 or so distinct CDR3 sequences detected, more than 13% appear once; the ten largest clones hold about 0.97%. The same data also went into a second study, on yellow fever vaccine responses in identical twins.

The sequenced material came from CD4+ T cells sorted from blood. The receptors were gathered from a woman under 30 in good health. Each CDR3 is given with its conserved first and last residue. The D gene is left open where the match is weak. The size field is filled for only some rows; it gives once, few, many or a size class.

clone_size d_call j_call v_call cdr3_aa cdr3_nt
. TRBD2 TRBJ2-1 TRBV12-3/TRBV12-4 CASSRTSGTSGSNEQFF TGTGCCAGCAGTAGAACCTCCGGGACTAGCGGGAGTAATGAGCAGTTCTTC
few . TRBJ1-2 TRBV29-1 CSVVGVVTPLGYTF TGCAGCGTTGTAGGGGTAGTTACCCCTCTTGGCTACACCTTC
many . TRBJ2-7 TRBV6-5 CASSNMGGTTDEQYF TGTGCCAGCAGTAACATGGGGGGCACTACTGACGAGCAGTACTTC
. . TRBJ1-2 TRBV7-9 CASRKSPVGGHGYTF TGTGCCAGCAGAAAAAGCCCGGTTGGGGGGCACGGCTACACCTTC
few . TRBJ1-3 TRBV29-1 CSARSGPGNTIYF TGCAGCGCACGCTCAGGGCCCGGAAACACCATATATTTT
few . TRBJ2-3 TRBV12-3/TRBV12-4 CASSLFRVTDTQYF TGTGCCAGCAGTTTATTCAGGGTCACAGATACGCAGTATTTT
many TRBD2 TRBJ2-7 TRBV28 CASSSPDSGDEQYF TGTGCCAGCAGTTCCCCGGATAGCGGGGACGAGCAGTACTTC
. . TRBJ2-1 TRBV28 CASGLEFLGEQFF TGTGCCAGCGGATTGGAGTTCCTCGGTGAGCAGTTCTTC
. . TRBJ2-1 TRBV11-2 CASTPRRGYNEQIF TGTGCCAGCACTCCCCGGAGGGGTTACAATGAGCAGATCTTC
few . TRBJ2-6 TRBV28 CASTSWEMSSGANVLTF TGTGCCAGCACTTCTTGGGAGATGAGCTCTGGGGCCAACGTCCTGACTTTC
many . TRBJ2-7 TRBV6-5 CASSYAGGTGSYEQYF TGTGCCAGCAGTTACGCGGGGGGGACAGGATCCTACGAGCAGTACTTC
. . TRBJ2-2 TRBV18 CALPVGSNHGELFF TGTGCCCTCCCTGTGGGTTCGAACCATGGGGAGCTCTTTTTT
many TRBD1 TRBJ1-2 TRBV12-3/TRBV12-4 CASSLGTGGLYGYTF TGTGCCAGCAGTCTCGGGACAGGGGGCCTTTATGGCTACACCTTC
. . TRBJ2-1 TRBV20-1 CSARDPWRSYNEQFF TGCAGTGCTAGAGATCCTTGGCGGTCCTACAATGAGCAGTTCTTC
few TRBD1 TRBJ2-7 TRBV5-1 CASSLARGTGFAEQYF TGCGCCAGCAGCTTGGCCCGGGGGACAGGTTTTGCCGAGCAGTACTTC
few . TRBJ2-7 TRBV30 CAWSVRTGGEQYF TGTGCCTGGAGTGTACGTACAGGAGGGGAGCAGTACTTC
many . TRBJ1-1 TRBV12-3/TRBV12-4 CASRRNQPANTEAFF TGTGCCAGCAGACGTAACCAGCCTGCGAACACTGAAGCTTTCTTT
once . TRBJ2-7 TRBV28 CASSTFRWREQAMEQYF TGTGCCAGCAGTACCTTTAGGTGGCGGGAACAGGCAATGGAGCAGTACTTC
few . TRBJ2-3 TRBV4-3 CASSQETGGRSQYF TGCGCCAGCAGCCAAGAGACAGGCGGTCGTTCGCAGTATTTT
many TRBD2 TRBJ2-5 TRBV29-1 CSDAGASETQYF TGCAGCGACGCGGGAGCCAGTGAGACCCAGTACTTC
. . TRBJ1-1 TRBV28 CASRFGDGVWSTEAFF TGTGCCAGCCGTTTCGGGGACGGGGTGTGGAGCACTGAAGCTTTCTTT
. . TRBJ2-1 TRBV6-5 CASRSSRDEQFF TGTGCCAGCAGATCCAGTAGGGATGAGCAGTTCTTC
many . TRBJ2-1 TRBV5-1 CASTSYKGTEQFF TGCGCCAGCACATCATACAAGGGGACAGAGCAGTTCTTC
many . TRBJ2-5 TRBV20-1 CSARTSQETQYF TGCAGTGCTAGGACAAGCCAAGAGACCCAGTACTTC
. . TRBJ2-7 TRBV11-3 CASSLHAGTLGSVEQYF TGTGCCAGCAGCCTCCATGCCGGGACCCTCGGGAGTGTCGAGCAGTACTTC
few . TRBJ2-7 TRBV7-6 CASSPKGVASEQYF TGTGCCAGCAGCCCTAAGGGGGTGGCGAGCGAGCAGTACTTC
few TRBD1 TRBJ2-2 TRBV6-5 CASSYLPTGGADTGELFF TGTGCCAGCAGTTACCTTCCGACAGGGGGCGCCGACACCGGGGAGCTGTTTTTT
many . TRBJ2-3 TRBV2 CASSGQTQYF TGTGCCAGCAGTGGCCAGACGCAGTATTTT
few . TRBJ2-1 TRBV28 CASSSPDGNYNEQFF TGTGCCAGCAGTTCGCCGGACGGGAACTACAATGAGCAGTTCTTC